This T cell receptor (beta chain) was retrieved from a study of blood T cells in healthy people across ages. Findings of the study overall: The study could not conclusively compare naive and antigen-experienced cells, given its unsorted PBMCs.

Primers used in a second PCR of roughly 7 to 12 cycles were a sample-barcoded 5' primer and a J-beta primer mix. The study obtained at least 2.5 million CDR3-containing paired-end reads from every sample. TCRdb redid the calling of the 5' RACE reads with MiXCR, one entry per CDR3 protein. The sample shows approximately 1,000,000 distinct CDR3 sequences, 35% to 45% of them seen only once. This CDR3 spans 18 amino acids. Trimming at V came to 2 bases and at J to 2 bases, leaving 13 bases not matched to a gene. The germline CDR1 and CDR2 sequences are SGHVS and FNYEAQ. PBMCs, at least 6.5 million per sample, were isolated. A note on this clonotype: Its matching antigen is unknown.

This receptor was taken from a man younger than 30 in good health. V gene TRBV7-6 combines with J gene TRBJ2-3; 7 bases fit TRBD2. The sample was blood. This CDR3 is CASSLIVGGGDYTDTQYF. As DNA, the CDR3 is TGTGCCAGCAGCTTAATCGTTGGCGGTGGGGACTACACAGATACGCAGTATTTT.